This entry is about one T cell receptor beta chain. Its antigen is as yet unknown. Germline and junction disagree at one end, which may indicate a read error. This sample's RNA came from whole unsorted tissue. This CDR3 has 15 residues. Germline values: CDR1 DFQATT, CDR2 SNEGSKA (reference sequence). This entry belongs to a study of tumor and adjacent non-tumor tissue in lung cancer. A modified ARM-PCR protocol with three rounds of nested PCR amplified TCRbeta. TCRdb recomputed calls from the multiplex PCR reads with MiXCR, one row per CDR3 protein. Here the sample spans approximately 130,000 distinct CDR3 sequences, 66% being singletons. Study-wide results and caveats: Normal lung showed higher cumulative top 100 clone frequency than tumor.

The sequencing input was lung tumor tissue. This TCR derives from a man between 25 and 39 years old with non-small cell lung cancer. The chain carries TRBV20-1 and TRBJ2-6, with D tentatively TRBD2 (5 bases). The CDR3 region is CSARDLSSEANVLTF. The CDR3 region has the DNA TGCAGTGCTAGGGACTTGAGCTCTGAGGCCAACGTCCTGACTTTC.